Shown below are 22 T cell receptor beta chains from a single sample sequenced in a study of T cells in Graves' hyperthyroidism and ophthalmopathy. Amplification of TCR beta CDR3 regions used RNA as the template. Researchers ran a first-round RT-PCR on the TCR CDR3 using the HTBI primer set. TCRdb redid the calling of the multiplex PCR reads with MiXCR, one entry per CDR3 protein. This repertoire shows under 40,000 distinct CDR3 sequences, around half found once; its top ten account for roughly 25%. Sequencing was performed on blood. Every receptor here comes from a woman in her thirties or forties with Graves' ophthalmopathy.

The table lists this clonotype with many counts. This sequence joins TRBV5-1 and TRBJ2-7; a weak D match, TRBD1 (6 bases). Trimming pared 4 bases from V and 4 bases from J, leaving 18 bases between. The CDR3 has 15 residues. Germline loops: CDR1 SGHRS, CDR2 YFSETQ. CDR3 nucleotide sequence: TGCGCCAGCAGCCAGTACGGACAGAACCTATACGAGCAGTACTTC. This sequence encodes CASSQYGQNLYEQYF.

This clonotype has just a few counts. The conserved phenylalanine or tryptophan normally closing the CDR3 is absent here, so this likely arose from a read error. The chain combines TRBV19 with TRBJ2-7; no reliable D call. Germline CDR1 is LNHDA and CDR2 is SQIVND (reference sequence). The CDR3 consists of 12 residues. CDR3 region: CTSSINGYEQYL. CDR3 nucleotide sequence: TGTACCAGTAGTATCAACGGCTACGAGCAGTACCTC.

In the case of this clonotype: No conserved phenylalanine or tryptophan is present at the end of the CDR3, so a read error is the likely explanation. V gene TRBV20-1 combines with J gene TRBJ1-2; D is unresolved. CDR1 and CDR2 from the germline V gene are DFQATT and SNEGSKA (reference sequence). The CDR3 spans 14 residues. The ends were cut back, 6 bases at V and 1 base at J, with 15 bases in the middle. CDR3 sequence: CSASPQNDNYGYTS. As DNA, the CDR3 is TGCAGTGCCTCCCCCCAGAATGATAACTATGGCTACACCTCC.

Relative to its sample, this clonotype is medium-sized (0.01 to 0.1%). This rearrangement joins TRBV19 to TRBJ2-1; perhaps TRBD2 as D (5 bases). The CDR3 extends over 12 amino acids. The germline V gene encodes CDR1 LNHDA and CDR2 SQIVND (reference sequence). Trimming stripped 8 bases from V and 11 bases from J, with 16 bases between. Here the CDR3 DNA reads TGTGCCAGTTCCTTTGGACTGACAAAGCAGTTCTTC. Protein sequence: CASSFGLTKQFF.

This clonotype has a count of ten or more. Possible read error: a much larger clone is one base away. The V gene is TRBV7-2, the J gene TRBJ2-5; D is unclear. Germline values: CDR1 SGHTA, CDR2 FQGNSA. This CDR3 region has 14 residues. Trimming shortened V by 7 bases and J by 5 bases, and 17 bases separated the two germline ends. The CDR3 region is CASTLGCAKETQYF. In DNA, the CDR3 is TGTGCCAGCACCCTAGGGTGTGCCAAGGAGACCCAGTACTTC.

Relative to its sample, this clonotype is medium-sized. This rearrangement joins TRBV20-1 to TRBJ2-1; D gene uncertain. V was pared by 1 base and J by 5 bases, with 6 bases between. The CDR3 is 12 amino acids. In germline, CDR1 is DFQATT, CDR2 SNEGSKA (reference sequence). The CDR3 region has the DNA TGCAGTGCTAGAGGGCTAAACAATGAGCAGTTCTTC. This sequence encodes CSARGLNNEQFF.

This clonotype was observed many times. The genes are TRBV28 and TRBJ2-3; a possible D gene is TRBD1 (6 bases). CDR1 and CDR2 (germline): MDHEN, SYDVKM. Trimming took 6 bases from V and 6 from J, leaving 10 bases between them. This CDR3 has 12 residues. Written as DNA, the CDR3 is TGTGCCAGCAGGGTGAGGGGGGATACGCAGTATTTT. Protein sequence: CASRVRGDTQYF.

This clonotype has a count of ten or more. The chain links TRBV5-1 to TRBJ2-1; no clear D. The V end was cut by 2 bases, the J end by 0 bases, with 15 bases between. CDR1 SGHRS and CDR2 YFSETQ come from the germline V gene. This CDR3 spans 17 amino acids. The CDR3 loop is CASSLRSLGSSYNEQFF. The CDR3 nucleotides read TGCGCCAGCAGCTTACGGTCTTTGGGAAGCTCCTACAATGAGCAGTTCTTC.

This chain joins TRBV4-1 and TRBJ2-7; D might be TRBD1 (6 bases). CDR3 length equals 14 residues. In germline, CDR1 is MGHRA, CDR2 YSYEKL. CDR3 nucleotide sequence: TGCGCTAGCTGCCAAGCTAACAGGGCCTACGAGCAGTACTTC. It is translated as CASCQANRAYEQYF.

V gene TRBV9 combines with J gene TRBJ2-1, with TRBD1 matching over 9 bases. Germline CDR1 is SGDLS and CDR2 is YYNGEE. CDR3 length: 15 residues. Unmatched junction bases numbered 4, after V lost 3 bases and J lost 3 bases. CDR3 residues: CASSAPGQGYNEQFF. CDR3 nucleotides: TGTGCCAGCAGCGCCCCGGGACAGGGCTACAATGAGCAGTTCTTC.

This rearrangement joins TRBV5-5 to TRBJ2-6; D is unresolved. This CDR3 contains 13 residues. Germline loops: CDR1 SGHKS, CDR2 YYEKEE (reference sequence). Trimming took 0 bases from V and 5 from J, leaving 3 bases between them. This CDR3 reads CASSLVRANVLTF. CDR3 bases: TGTGCCAGCAGCTTGGTGAGGGCCAACGTCCTGACTTTC.

This clonotype is categorized as medium-sized. This sequence joins TRBV15 and TRBJ2-1, with a tentative D call TRBD1 (5 bases). Germline V lookup: CDR1 LNHNV, CDR2 YYDKDF (reference sequence). Trimming cost V 4 bases and J 2 bases, with 15 bases left between them. CDR3 length: 16 amino acids. CDR3 sequence (DNA): TGTGCCACCAGCACCCACGGAACAGGAGCCTACAATGAGCAGTTCTTC. Translation: CATSTHGTGAYNEQFF.

This clonotype was detected only a few times. The genes are TRBV18 and TRBJ1-2; 8 bases line up with TRBD1. Trimming cost V 6 bases and J 6 bases; bases outside gene matches: 6. Per the germline V gene, CDR1 is KGHSH and CDR2 is LQKENI. The CDR3 is 13 residues long. CDR3: CASSQGAEDGYTF. In nucleotides, the CDR3 is TGTGCCAGCTCGCAGGGGGCGGAGGATGGCTACACCTTC.

This clonotype showed up just a few times. This may be a read error, as it is one base from a much larger clone. The genes are TRBV4-2 and TRBJ1-1; 7 nucleotides agree with TRBD1. The CDR3 extends over 15 amino acids. Germline values: CDR1 LGHNA, CDR2 YNFKEQ. The V gene end was trimmed by 4 bases and the J gene end by 4 bases; junction bases not matched to a gene: 9. DNA for the CDR3: TGTGCCAGCAGCCGCCGGGACAGCTCGAGCACTGAAGCTTTCTTT. The encoded protein is CASSRRDSSSTEAFF.

The table lists this clonotype with a count of one. One end of the junction varies from germline; a read error may be responsible. V usage is TRBV7-2 and J usage is TRBJ2-7; D call uncertain. The CDR3 spans 13 residues. The germline V gene has CDR1 SGHTA and CDR2 FQGNSA. CDR3 in DNA: TGTGCCGGCAGCTTATCGGGTAGCTACGAGCAGTACTTC. This gives the protein CAGSLSGSYEQYF.

This clonotype came up many times. This chain links TRBV6-6 with TRBJ1-5; TRBD1 matches at 7 bases. J gave up 6 bases and V 2 bases, and 7 bases lay outside the gene matches. Germline V lookup: CDR1 MNHNY, CDR2 SVGAGI (reference sequence). The CDR3 consists of 15 residues. In DNA, the CDR3 is TGTGCCAGCAGTTACGATGAGGGGGCGAGTCAGCCCCAGCATTTT. Amino acid sequence: CASSYDEGASQPQHF.

In its sample, this clonotype was seen many times. This sequence joins TRBV11-2 and TRBJ2-3; 14 nucleotides line up with TRBD2. With 8 bases clipped from V and 5 bases from J, the junction kept 3 bases outside the gene matches. This CDR3 region has 14 residues. Germline loops: CDR1 SGHAT, CDR2 FQNNGV. The CDR3 protein is CASSGLAGGDTQYF. CDR3 nucleotide sequence: TGTGCCAGCTCAGGACTAGCGGGGGGAGATACGCAGTATTTT.

The V gene is TRBV7-2, the J gene TRBJ2-3; 9 bases are a match to TRBD2. V lost 6 bases and J lost 2; bases outside the gene matches: 3. The CDR3 spans 14 residues. Per germline, CDR1 SGHTA and CDR2 FQGNSA. CDR3 nucleotides: TGTGCCAGCAGGATAGCGGGGGTCACAGATACGCAGTATTTT. Translated: CASRIAGVTDTQYF.

This clonotype was observed at least ten times. The V and J genes are TRBV6-2 or TRBV6-3 and TRBJ2-3, with 12 bases fitting TRBD2. Germline CDR1 and CDR2: MNHEY and SVGEGT. V shed 4 bases, J shed 2 bases, and the junction held 10 bases outside the gene matches. The CDR3 spans 18 residues. For the CDR3, the DNA is TGTGCCAGCAGTTGGTTTCTAGCGGGGGGGTCAACCACAGATACGCAGTATTTT. It translates to CASSWFLAGGSTTDTQYF.

Points on this clonotype: The junction departs from germline at one end; a sequencing error may be responsible. The genes are TRBV9 and TRBJ2-2, with 10 bases matching TRBD1. The CDR3 spans 15 residues. Germline loops: CDR1 SGDLS, CDR2 YYNGEE. The CDR3 DNA sequence: TGTGCCAGCAGCGGGGGACAGGGGTACACCGGGGAGCCGTTTTTT. It translates to CASSGGQGYTGEPFF.

This clonotype was detected ten times or more. The chain combines TRBV19 with TRBJ2-2; 8 bases are shared with TRBD2. The CDR3 length is 16 residues. In germline, CDR1 is LNHDA, CDR2 SQIVND (reference sequence). Unmatched junction bases numbered 13, after V lost 6 bases and J lost 7 bases. CDR3: CASRALSGIGIGELFF. CDR3 in DNA: TGTGCCAGTAGAGCCCTTAGCGGGATTGGCATCGGGGAGCTGTTTTTT.

The chain combines TRBV2 with TRBJ2-1, with D possibly matching TRBD1 (7 bases). Germline CDR1 SNHLY, CDR2 FYNNEI. The CDR3 length is 14 residues. Here the CDR3 reads CARAAGGPSDEQFF. CDR3 sequence (DNA): TGTGCTCGGGCGGCAGGGGGGCCGAGCGATGAGCAGTTCTTC.